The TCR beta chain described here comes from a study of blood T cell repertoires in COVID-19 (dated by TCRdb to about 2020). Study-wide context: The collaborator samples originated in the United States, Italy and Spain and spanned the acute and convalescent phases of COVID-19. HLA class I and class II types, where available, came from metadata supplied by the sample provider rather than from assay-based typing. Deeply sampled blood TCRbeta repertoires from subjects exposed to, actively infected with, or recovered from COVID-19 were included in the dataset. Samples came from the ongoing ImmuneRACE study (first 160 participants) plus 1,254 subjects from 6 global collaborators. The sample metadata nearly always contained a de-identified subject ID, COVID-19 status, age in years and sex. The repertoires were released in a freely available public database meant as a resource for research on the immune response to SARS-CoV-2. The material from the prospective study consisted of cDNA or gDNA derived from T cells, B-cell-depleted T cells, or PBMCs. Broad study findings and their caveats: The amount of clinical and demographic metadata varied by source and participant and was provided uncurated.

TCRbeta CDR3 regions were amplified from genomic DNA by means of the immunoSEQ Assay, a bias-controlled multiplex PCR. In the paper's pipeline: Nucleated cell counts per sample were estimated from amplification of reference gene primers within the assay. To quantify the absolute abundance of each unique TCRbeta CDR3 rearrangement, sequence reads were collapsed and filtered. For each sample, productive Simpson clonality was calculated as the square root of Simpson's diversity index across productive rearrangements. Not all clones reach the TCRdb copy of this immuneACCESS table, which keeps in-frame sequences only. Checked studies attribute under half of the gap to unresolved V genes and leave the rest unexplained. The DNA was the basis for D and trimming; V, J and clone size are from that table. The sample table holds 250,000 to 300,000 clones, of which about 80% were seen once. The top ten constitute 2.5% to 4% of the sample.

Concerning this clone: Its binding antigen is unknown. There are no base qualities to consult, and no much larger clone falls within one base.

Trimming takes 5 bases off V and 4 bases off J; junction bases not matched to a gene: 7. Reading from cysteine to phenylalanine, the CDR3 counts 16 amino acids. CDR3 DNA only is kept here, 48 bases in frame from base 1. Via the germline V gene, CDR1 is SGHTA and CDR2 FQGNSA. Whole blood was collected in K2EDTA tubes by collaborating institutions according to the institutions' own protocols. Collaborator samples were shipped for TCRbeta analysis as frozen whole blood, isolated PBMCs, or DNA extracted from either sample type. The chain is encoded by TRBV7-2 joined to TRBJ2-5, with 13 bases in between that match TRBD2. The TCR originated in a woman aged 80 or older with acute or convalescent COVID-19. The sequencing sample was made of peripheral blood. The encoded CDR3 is CASSPTSGGGRETQYF. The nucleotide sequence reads TGTGCCAGCAGCCCAACTAGCGGGGGGGGCCGAGAGACCCAGTACTTC.